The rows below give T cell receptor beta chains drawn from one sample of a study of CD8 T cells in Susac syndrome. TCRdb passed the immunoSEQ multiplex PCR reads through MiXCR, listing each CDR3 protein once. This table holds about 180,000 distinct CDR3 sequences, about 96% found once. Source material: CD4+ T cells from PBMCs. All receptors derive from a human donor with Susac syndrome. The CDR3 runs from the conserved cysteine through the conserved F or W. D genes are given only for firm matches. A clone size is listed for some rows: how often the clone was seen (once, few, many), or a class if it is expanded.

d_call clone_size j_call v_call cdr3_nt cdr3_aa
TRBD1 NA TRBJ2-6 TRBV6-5 TGTGCCAGCCGACAGGGGGCGGCTGGGGCCAACGTCCTGACTTTC CASRQGAAGANVLTF
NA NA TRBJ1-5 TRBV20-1 TGCAGTGCTAAGGTACCGGGCTATAGCAATCAGCCCCAGCATTTT CSAKVPGYSNQPQHF
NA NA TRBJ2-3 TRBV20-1 TGCAGTGCTAGGGGACTGTCTAGCACAGATACGCAGTATTTT CSARGLSSTDTQYF
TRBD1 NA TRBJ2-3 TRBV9 TGTGCCAGCAGCGTAGGCCTTCCCGGGACAGGGGGCGCAGATACGCAGTATTTT CASSVGLPGTGGADTQYF
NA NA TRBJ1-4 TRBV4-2 TGTGCCAGCAGCCAAGATCGGGGGGGAGAAGGTGAAAAACTGTTTTTT CASSQDRGGEGEKLFF
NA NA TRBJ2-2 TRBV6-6 TGTGCCAGCAGTTACTCCCAGGGAGGCACCGGGGAGCTGTTTTTT CASSYSQGGTGELFF
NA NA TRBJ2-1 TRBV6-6 TGTGCCAGCAGCCCGAAACAGGGAGGGAGATACAATGAGCAGTTCTTC CASSPKQGGRYNEQFF
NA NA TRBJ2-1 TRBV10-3 TGTGCCATCAGTGGGATAGCGGATGAGCAGTTCTTC CAISGIADEQFF
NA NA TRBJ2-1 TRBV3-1 TGTGCCAGCAGCCACGATTACAATGAGCAGTTCTTC CASSHDYNEQFF
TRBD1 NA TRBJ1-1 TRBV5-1 TGCGCCAGCAGCTCTGGACAGGGTTTGAACACTGAAGCTTTCTTT CASSSGQGLNTEAFF
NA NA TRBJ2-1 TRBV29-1 TGCAGCGCACAACTGACAGGCAGCTCCTACAATGAGCAGTTCTTC CSAQLTGSSYNEQFF
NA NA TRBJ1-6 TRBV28 TGTGCCAGCATCACTCCGGGTAATTCACCCCTCCACTTT CASITPGNSPLHF
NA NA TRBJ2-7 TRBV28 TGTGCCAGTTCATCCCCAGCTAGCGCTACCTACGAGCAGTACTTC CASSSPASATYEQYF
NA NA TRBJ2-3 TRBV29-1 TGCAGCGTCGAAAAAGGGGCAGATACGCAGTATTTT CSVEKGADTQYF
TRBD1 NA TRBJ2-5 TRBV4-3 TGCGCCAGCAACAGGGGGCGCCGTCTGATTCGGGGCCAAGAGACCCAGTACTTC CASNRGRRLIRGQETQYF
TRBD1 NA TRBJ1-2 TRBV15 TGTGCCACCAGCAGAGCAGGGGGAGGCTACACCTTC CATSRAGGGYTF
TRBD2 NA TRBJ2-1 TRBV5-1 TGCGCCAGCAGCTTGACTAGCGATGAGCAGTTCTTC CASSLTSDEQFF
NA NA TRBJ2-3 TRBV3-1 TGTGCCAGCAGCCAACGTCGTTCCTTGCAGACTTTCGCAGATACGCAGTATTTT CASSQRRSLQTFADTQYF
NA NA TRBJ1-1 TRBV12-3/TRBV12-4 TGTGCCAGCATCCGACAGTTGGGCACTGAAGCTTTCTTT CASIRQLGTEAFF
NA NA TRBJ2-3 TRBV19 TGTGCCAGTAGTATCCCCGGACTCAAGCTAGATGTATTGGTTACGCAGTATTTT CASSIPGLKLDVLVTQYF
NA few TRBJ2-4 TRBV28 TGTGCCAGCAGTCCCGGACGTGACATTCAGTACTTC CASSPGRDIQYF
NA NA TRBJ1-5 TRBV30 TGTGCCTGGAGTGCGGGCGGCCTCGGGAATCAGCCCCAGCATTTT CAWSAGGLGNQPQHF
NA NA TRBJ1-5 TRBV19 TGTGCCAGTAGTATCGGTTCAGTCGCCAAGCCCCAGCATTTT CASSIGSVAKPQHF
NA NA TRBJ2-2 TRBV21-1 TGTGCCAGCAGGTACACCGGGGAGCTGTTTTTT CASRYTGELFF
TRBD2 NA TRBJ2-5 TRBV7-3 TGTGCCAGCAGTCCCCGCGTAGCGGGGGTTGGAGAGACCCAGTACTTC CASSPRVAGVGETQYF
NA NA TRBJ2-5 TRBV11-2 TGTGCCAGCAGCTTCAGGCAGCCAGGGGAGACCCAGTACTTC CASSFRQPGETQYF
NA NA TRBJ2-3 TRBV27 TGTGCCAGCAGTCCACAAACCCACTGGGATACGCAGTATTTT CASSPQTHWDTQYF
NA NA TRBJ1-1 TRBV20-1 TGCAGTGTCAGGGCGGACTTGAACACTGAAGCTTTCTTT CSVRADLNTEAFF
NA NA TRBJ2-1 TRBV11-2 TGTGCCAGCAGCCCTCCGGGCAGGGTGAGATATGAGCAGTTCTTC CASSPPGRVRYEQFF
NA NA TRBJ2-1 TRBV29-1 TGCAGCGTCGGTGGAGGTTCAGGATACACCGGAAAGCAGTTCTTC CSVGGGSGYTGKQFF
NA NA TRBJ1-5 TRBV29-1 TGCAGCGTTGGATTGGGAAATCAGCCCCAGCATTTT CSVGLGNQPQHF
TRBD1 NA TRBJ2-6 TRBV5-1 TGCGCCAGCAGCTCGGACCGACAGGGGTTTTCTGGGGCCAACGTCCTGACTTTC CASSSDRQGFSGANVLTF
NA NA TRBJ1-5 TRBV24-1 TGTGCCACCGGAAATCGGCAGCCCCAGCATTTT CATGNRQPQHF
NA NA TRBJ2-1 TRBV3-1 TGTGCCAGCAGCCCCGGAGAGGCCAATGAGCAGTTCTTC CASSPGEANEQFF
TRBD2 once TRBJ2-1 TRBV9 TGTGCCAGCAGCGAACTAGCGGGGGGCTACAATGAGCAGTTCTTC CASSELAGGYNEQFF
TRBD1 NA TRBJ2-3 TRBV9 TGTGCCAGCAGCGAGACCGGGACAGGTTGGAGCACAGATACGCAGTATTTT CASSETGTGWSTDTQYF
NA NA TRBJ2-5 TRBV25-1 TGTGCCAGCACAAAGGCCTCGGGCGCCGCGACCCAGTACTTC CASTKASGAATQYF
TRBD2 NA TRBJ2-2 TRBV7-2 TGTGCCAGCAGCCCTAACAGCGGGATGGGCACCGGGGAGCTGTTTTTT CASSPNSGMGTGELFF
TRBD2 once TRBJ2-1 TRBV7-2 TGTGCCAGCAGCTTCCGTAGCGGGGGGGGTGGCAATGAGCAGTTCTTC CASSFRSGGGGNEQFF
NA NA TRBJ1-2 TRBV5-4 TGTGCCAGCAGCTTGGCAGTTGGGCAGGGTCATGGCTACACCTTC CASSLAVGQGHGYTF
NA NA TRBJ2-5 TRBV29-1 TGCAGCGGGGGGACCCAAGAGACCCAGTACTTC CSGGTQETQYF
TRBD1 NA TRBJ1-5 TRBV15 TGTGCCACCAGCGGGGGACAGGGAAATCAGCCCCAGCATTTT CATSGGQGNQPQHF
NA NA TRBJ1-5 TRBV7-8 TGTGCCAGCAGCTTAGAGTTAGCGGAGCGGCGGCCCCAGCATTTT CASSLELAERRPQHF
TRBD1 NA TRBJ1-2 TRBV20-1 TGCAGTGCTCAGGACAGGAGTCATGGCTACACCTTC CSAQDRSHGYTF
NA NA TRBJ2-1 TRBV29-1 TGCAGCGTTCAGGGAGGGGGTTACAATGAGCAGTTCTTC CSVQGGGYNEQFF
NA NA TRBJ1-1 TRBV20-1 TGCAGTGCTAGCAGGGCTCTTAACACTGAAGCTTTCTTT CSASRALNTEAFF
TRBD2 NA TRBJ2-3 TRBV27 TGTGCCAGCAGTTCCGTTAGCGGGGGGGCTGGAGATACGCAGTATTTT CASSSVSGGAGDTQYF
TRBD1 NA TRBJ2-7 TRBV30 TGTGCCTGGTCTCTGCCTGGGACAGGGAACCCCGAGCAGTACTTC CAWSLPGTGNPEQYF
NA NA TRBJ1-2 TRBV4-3 TGCGCCAGCAGCCAAGGGTCCGTTCCCACCTTC CASSQGSVPTF
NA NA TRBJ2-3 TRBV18 TGTGCCAGCTCACCACAGCAGGCTTACACAGATACGCAGTATTTT CASSPQQAYTDTQYF
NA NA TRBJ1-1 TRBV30 TGTGCCTGGAGTGTTCGGGGGAACACTGAAGCTTTCTTT CAWSVRGNTEAFF
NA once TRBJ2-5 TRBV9 TGTGCCAGCAGCTCGGGGACCCAGTACTTC CASSSGTQYF
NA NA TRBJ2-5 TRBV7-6 TGTGCCAGCACTCGCGGGGAGACCCAGTACTTC CASTRGETQYF
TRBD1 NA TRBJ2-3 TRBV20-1 TGCAGTGCTCAACAGGGGGCGGGCACAGATACGCAGTATTTT CSAQQGAGTDTQYF